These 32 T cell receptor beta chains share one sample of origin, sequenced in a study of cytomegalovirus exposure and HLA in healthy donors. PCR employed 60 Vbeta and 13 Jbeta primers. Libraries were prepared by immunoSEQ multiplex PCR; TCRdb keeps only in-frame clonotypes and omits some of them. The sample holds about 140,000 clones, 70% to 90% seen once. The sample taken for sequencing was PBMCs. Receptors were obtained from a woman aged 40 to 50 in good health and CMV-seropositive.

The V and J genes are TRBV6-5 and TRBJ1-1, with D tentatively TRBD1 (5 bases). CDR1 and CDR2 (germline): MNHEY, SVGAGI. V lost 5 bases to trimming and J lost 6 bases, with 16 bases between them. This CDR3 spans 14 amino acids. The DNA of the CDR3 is TGTGCCAGCAGTCGCCCGGGGGTAACTCCTGAAGCTTTCTTT. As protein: CASSRPGVTPEAFF.

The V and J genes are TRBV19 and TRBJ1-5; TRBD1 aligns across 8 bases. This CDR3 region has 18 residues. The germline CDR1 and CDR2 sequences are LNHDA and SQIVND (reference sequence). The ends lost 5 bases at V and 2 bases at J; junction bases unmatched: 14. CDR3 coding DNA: TGTGCCAGTAGTCTCTATGCCCGGTTGACAGGGGGCAATCAGCCCCAGCATTTT. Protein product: CASSLYARLTGGNQPQHF.

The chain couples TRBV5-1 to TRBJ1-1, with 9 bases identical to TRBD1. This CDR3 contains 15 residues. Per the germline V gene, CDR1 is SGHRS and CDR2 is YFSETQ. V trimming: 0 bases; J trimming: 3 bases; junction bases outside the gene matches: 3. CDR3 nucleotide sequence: TGCGCCAGCAGCTTGGGGGGACAGGGCGACACTGAAGCTTTCTTT. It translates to CASSLGGQGDTEAFF. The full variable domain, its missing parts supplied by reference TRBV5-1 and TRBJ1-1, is KAGVTQTPRYLIKTRGQQVTLSCSPISGHRSVSWYQQTPGQGLQFLFEYFSETQRNKGNFPGRFSGRQFSNSRSEMNVSTLELGDSALYLCASSLGGQGDTEAFFGQGTRLTVV.

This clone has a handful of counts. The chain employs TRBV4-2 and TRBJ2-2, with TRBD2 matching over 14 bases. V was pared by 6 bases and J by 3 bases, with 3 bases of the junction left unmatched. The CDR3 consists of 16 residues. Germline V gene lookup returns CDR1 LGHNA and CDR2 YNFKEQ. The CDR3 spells CASSLGLAGDTGELFF. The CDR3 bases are TGTGCCAGCAGTCTGGGACTAGCGGGGGACACCGGGGAGCTGTTTTTT.

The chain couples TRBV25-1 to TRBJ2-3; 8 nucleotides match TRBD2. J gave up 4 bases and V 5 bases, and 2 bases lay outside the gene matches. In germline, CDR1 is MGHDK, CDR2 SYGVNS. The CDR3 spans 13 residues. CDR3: CASSRGGADTQYF. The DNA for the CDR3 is TGTGCCAGCAGTCGGGGGGGGGCAGATACGCAGTATTTT.

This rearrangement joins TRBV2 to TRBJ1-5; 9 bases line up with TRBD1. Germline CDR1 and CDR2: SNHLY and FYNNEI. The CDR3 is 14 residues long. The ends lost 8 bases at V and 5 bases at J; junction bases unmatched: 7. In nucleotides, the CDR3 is TGTGCCAGCGTTGAGGGACAGGGCGATCAGCCCCAGCATTTT. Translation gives CASVEGQGDQPQHF.

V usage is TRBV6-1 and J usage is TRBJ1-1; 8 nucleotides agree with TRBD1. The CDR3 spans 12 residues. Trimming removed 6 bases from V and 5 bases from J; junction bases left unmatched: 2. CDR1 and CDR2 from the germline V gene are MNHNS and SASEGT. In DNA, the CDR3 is TGTGCCAGCAGCCGGGACAGGACTGAAGCTTTCTTT. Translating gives CASSRDRTEAFF.

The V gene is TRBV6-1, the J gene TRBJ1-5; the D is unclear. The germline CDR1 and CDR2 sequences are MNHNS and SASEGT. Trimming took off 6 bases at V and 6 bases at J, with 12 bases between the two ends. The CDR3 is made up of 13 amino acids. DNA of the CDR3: TGTGCCAGCAGCTACGACATCGGTCAGCCCCAGCATTTT. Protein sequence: CASSYDIGQPQHF.

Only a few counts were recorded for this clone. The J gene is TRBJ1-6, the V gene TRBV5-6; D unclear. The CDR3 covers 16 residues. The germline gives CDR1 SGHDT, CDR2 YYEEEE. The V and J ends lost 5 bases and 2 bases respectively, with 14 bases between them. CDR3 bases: TGTGCCAGCAGTCCTACAAGAGGTCCCTATAATTCACCCCTCCACTTT. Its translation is CASSPTRGPYNSPLHF.

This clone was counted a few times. The CDR3 protein is CASSRGNSYNEQFF. CDR3 nucleotide sequence: TGTGCCAGCTCACGAGGGAACTCCTACAATGAGCAGTTCTTC. V and J are TRBV18 and TRBJ2-1; TRBD2 is a possible D gene (5 bases). Trimming stripped 4 bases from V and 0 bases from J, with 7 bases between. This CDR3 has 14 residues. Germline V gives CDR1 KGHSH, CDR2 LQKENI.

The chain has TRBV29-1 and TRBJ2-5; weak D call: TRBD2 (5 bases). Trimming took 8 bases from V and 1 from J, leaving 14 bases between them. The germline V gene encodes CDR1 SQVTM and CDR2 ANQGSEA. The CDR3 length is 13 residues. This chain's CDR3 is CSFRRALQETQYF. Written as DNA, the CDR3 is TGCAGCTTTCGGCGGGCCCTCCAAGAGACCCAGTACTTC.

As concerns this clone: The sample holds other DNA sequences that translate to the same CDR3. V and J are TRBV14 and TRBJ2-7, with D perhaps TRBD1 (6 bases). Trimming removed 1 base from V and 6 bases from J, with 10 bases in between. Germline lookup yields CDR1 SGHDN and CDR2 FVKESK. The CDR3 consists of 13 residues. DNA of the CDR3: TGTGCCAGCAGCCAAGTACTAGGGGGCGAGCAGTACTTC. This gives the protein CASSQVLGGEQYF. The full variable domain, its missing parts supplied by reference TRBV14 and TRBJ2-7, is EAGVTQFPSHSVIEKGQTVTLRCDPISGHDNLYWYRRVMGKEIKFLLHFVKESKQDESGMPNNRFLAERTGGTYSTLKVQPAELEDSGVYFCASSQVLGGEQYFGPGTRLTVT.

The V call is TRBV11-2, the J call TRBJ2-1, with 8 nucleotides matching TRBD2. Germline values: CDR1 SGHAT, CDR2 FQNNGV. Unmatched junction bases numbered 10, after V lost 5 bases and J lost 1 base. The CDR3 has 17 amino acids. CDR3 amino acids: CASSPLPSGLSYNEQFF. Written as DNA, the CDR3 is TGTGCCAGCAGCCCACTCCCTAGCGGGCTTTCCTACAATGAGCAGTTCTTC.

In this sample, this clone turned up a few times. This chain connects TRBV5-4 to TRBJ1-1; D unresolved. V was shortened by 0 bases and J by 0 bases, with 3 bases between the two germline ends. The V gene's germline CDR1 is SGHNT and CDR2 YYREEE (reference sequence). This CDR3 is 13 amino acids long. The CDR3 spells CASSLAVNTEAFF. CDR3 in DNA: TGTGCCAGCAGCTTGGCCGTGAACACTGAAGCTTTCTTT.

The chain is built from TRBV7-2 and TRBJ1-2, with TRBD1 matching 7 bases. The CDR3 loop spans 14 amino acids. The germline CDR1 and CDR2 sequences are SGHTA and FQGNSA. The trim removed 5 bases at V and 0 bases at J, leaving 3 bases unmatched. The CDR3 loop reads CASSLGQPNYGYTF. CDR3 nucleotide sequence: TGTGCCAGCAGCCTGGGACAGCCTAACTATGGCTACACCTTC.

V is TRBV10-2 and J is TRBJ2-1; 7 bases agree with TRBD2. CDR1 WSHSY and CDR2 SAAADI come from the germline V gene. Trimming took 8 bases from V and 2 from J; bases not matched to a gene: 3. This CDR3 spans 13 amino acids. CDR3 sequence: CASLREAYNEQFF. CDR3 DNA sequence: TGCGCCAGCCTCCGGGAGGCCTACAATGAGCAGTTCTTC.

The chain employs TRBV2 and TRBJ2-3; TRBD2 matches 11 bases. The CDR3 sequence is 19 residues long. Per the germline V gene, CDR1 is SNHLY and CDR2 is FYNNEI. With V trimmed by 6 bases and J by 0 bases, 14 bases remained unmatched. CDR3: CASRPFLTSGGPSTDTQYF. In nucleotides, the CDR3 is TGTGCCAGCAGGCCTTTTCTAACTAGCGGGGGCCCTAGCACAGATACGCAGTATTTT.

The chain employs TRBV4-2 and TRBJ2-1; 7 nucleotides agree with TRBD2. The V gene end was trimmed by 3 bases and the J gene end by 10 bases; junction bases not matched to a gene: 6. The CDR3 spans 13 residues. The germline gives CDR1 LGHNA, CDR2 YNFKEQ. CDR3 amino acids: CASSHKREGEQFF. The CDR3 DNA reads TGTGCCAGCAGCCACAAGCGGGAAGGCGAGCAGTTCTTC.

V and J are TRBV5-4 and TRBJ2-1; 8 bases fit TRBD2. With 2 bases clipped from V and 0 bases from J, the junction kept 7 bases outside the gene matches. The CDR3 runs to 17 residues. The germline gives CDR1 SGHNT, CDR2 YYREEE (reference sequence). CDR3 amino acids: CASSLKTSGGSYNEQFF. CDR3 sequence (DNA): TGTGCCAGCAGCTTAAAAACTAGCGGTGGCTCCTACAATGAGCAGTTCTTC.

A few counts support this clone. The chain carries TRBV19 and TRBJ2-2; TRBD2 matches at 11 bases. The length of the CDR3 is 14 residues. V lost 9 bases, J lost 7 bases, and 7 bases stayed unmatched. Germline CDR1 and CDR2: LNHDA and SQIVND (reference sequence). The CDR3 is CASRSGGAIGELFF. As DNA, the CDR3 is TGTGCCAGCCGTAGCGGGGGGGCCATCGGGGAGCTGTTTTTT.

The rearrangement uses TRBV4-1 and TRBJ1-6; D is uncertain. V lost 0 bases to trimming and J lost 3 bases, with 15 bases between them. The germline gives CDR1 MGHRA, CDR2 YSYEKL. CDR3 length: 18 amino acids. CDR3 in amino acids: CASSQDRGRGGYNSPLHF. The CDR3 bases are TGCGCCAGCAGCCAAGATAGAGGGCGAGGAGGCTATAATTCACCCCTCCACTTT.

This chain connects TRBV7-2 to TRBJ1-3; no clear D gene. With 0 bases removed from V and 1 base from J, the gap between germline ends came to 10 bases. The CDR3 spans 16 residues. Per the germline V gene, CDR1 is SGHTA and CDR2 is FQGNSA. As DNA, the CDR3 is TGTGCCAGCAGCTTAGCCGGGGATTTTTCTGGAAACACCATATATTTT. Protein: CASSLAGDFSGNTIYF.

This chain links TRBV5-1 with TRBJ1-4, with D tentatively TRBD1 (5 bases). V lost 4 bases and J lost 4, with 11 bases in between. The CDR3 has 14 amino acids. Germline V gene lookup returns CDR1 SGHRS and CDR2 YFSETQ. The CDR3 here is CASSPGGGNEKLFF. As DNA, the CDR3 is TGCGCCAGCAGCCCGGGGGGGGGTAATGAAAAACTGTTTTTT. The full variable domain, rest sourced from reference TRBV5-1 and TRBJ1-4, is KAGVTQTPRYLIKTRGQQVTLSCSPISGHRSVSWYQQTPGQGLQFLFEYFSETQRNKGNFPGRFSGRQFSNSRSEMNVSTLELGDSALYLCASSPGGGNEKLFFGSGTQLSVL.

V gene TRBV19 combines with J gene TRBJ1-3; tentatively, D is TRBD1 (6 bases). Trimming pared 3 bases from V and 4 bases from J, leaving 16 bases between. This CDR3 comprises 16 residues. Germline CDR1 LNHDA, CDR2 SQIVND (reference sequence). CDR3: CASSIVFGGLGNTIYF. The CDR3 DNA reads TGTGCCAGTAGTATTGTCTTCGGGGGGCTCGGAAACACCATATATTTT.

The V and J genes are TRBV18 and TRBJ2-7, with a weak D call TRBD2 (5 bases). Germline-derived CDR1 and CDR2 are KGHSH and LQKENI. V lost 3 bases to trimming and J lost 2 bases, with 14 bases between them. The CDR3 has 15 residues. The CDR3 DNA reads TGTGCCAGCTCACCCGGCCGGGGAGACACCTACGAGCAGTACTTC. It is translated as CASSPGRGDTYEQYF.

CDR3 bases: TGTGCCAGCAGGAGTACCTTCGGACAGTTTGGCAGTTGGCAGTTCTTC. It codes for CASRSTFGQFGSWQFF. The chain employs TRBV28 and TRBJ2-1; D may be TRBD1 (6 bases). Trimming removed 6 bases at V and 12 bases at J, with 27 bases between. Germline values: CDR1 MDHEN, CDR2 SYDVKM. This CDR3 has 16 amino acids.

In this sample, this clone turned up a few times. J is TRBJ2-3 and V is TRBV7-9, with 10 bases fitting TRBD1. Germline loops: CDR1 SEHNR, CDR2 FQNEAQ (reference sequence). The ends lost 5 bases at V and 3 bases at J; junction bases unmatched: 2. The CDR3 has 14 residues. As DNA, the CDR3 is TGTGCCAGCAGCCCGGGACAGGGGACAGATACGCAGTATTTT. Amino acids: CASSPGQGTDTQYF.

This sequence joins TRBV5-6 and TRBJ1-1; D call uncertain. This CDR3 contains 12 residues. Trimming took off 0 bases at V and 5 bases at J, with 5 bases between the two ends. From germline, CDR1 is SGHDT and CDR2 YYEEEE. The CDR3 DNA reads TGTGCCAGCAGCTTGGGGAGTACTGAAGCTTTCTTT. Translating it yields CASSLGSTEAFF.

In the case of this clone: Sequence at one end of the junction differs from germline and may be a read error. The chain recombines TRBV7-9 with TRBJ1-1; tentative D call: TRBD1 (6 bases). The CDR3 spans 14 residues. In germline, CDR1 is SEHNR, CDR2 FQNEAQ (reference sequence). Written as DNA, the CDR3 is TGTGCCAGAAGCTTACAGGGAAAGAACACTGAAGCTTTCTTT. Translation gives CARSLQGKNTEAFF. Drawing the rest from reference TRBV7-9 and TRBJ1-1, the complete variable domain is DTGVSQNPRHKITKRGQNVTFRCDPISEHNRLYWYRQTLGQGPEFLTYFQNEAQLEKSRLLSDRFSAERPKGSFSTLEIQRTEQGDSAMYLCARSLQGKNTEAFFGQGTRLTVV.

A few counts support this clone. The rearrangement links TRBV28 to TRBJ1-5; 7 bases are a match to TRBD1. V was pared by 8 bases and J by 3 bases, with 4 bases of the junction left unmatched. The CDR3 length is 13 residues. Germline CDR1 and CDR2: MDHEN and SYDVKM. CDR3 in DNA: TGTGCCAGCGGCGGGACAGACAATCAGCCCCAGCATTTT. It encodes CASGGTDNQPQHF.

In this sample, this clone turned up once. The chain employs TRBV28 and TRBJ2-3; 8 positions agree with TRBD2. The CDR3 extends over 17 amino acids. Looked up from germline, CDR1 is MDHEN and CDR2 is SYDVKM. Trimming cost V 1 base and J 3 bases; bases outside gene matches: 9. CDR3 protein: CASSLLRTAGVTDTQYF. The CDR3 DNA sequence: TGTGCCAGCAGTTTATTGCGAACAGCGGGAGTTACAGATACGCAGTATTTT.

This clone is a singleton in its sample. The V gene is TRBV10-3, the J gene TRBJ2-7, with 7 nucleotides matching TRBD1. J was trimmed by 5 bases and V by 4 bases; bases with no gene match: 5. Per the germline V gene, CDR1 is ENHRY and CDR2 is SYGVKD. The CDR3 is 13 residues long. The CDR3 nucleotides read TGTGCCATCAGTGCGACTGACAGGGACGAGCAGTACTTC. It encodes CAISATDRDEQYF.